One sample yielded the 28 T cell receptor beta chains listed below, sequenced in a study of regulatory T cells in long-lasting Graves disease. Time point reported: newly diagnosed GD, antithyroid drugs for less than 3 months. Preparation of the TCR library used RNA extracted from PBMCs. The authors built TCR beta libraries using iRepertoire HTBI primers and Arm-PCR of CDR3 regions. TCRdb independently ran MiXCR on the multiplex PCR reads; one entry per CDR3 protein. The sample contains 680,000 or so distinct CDR3 sequences, roughly 15% of which appear only once. The sample also formed part of further work on T cells in Graves' hyperthyroidism and ophthalmopathy.

This specimen was peripheral blood mononuclear cells (PBMCs), taken at new diagnosis, from a patient treated with antithyroid drugs. The source of these receptors is a woman aged 30 to 39 with Graves disease.

This clonotype was recorded only once. This clone may be a read error of a much larger clone one base away. The chain has TRBV28 and TRBJ2-1; TRBD1 might be the D (6 bases). V was shortened by 11 bases and J by 9 bases, with 20 bases between the two germline ends. The length of the CDR3 is 13 residues. The germline CDR1 and CDR2 sequences are MDHEN and SYDVKM. This CDR3 is CAGIQGNHGEQFF. In DNA form, the CDR3 reads TGTGCCGGCATACAGGGTAATCACGGTGAGCAGTTCTTC.

This clonotype was seen repeatedly, ten times or more. The CDR3 region has the DNA TGTGCCAGCAGTGAGGGACAGGTGAACACTGAAGCTTTCTTT. It yields the protein CASSEGQVNTEAFF. The chain has TRBV6-2 or TRBV6-3 and TRBJ1-1; 8 nucleotides line up with TRBD1. V lost 5 bases and J lost 0; bases outside the gene matches: 2. CDR1 is MNHEY, CDR2 SVGEGT, per germline. This CDR3 spans 14 amino acids.

V gene TRBV19 combines with J gene TRBJ1-5; 10 positions match TRBD1. V shed 8 bases, J shed 6 bases, and the junction held 4 bases outside the gene matches. The CDR3 is 13 residues long. The germline CDR1 and CDR2 sequences are LNHDA and SQIVND (reference sequence). CDR3 bases: TGTGCCAGTGGGGACAGGGGAGGTCAGCCCCAGCATTTT. It is translated as CASGDRGGQPQHF.

This clonotype appeared many times. J is TRBJ2-1 and V is TRBV24-1, with 11 bases that match TRBD2. V lost 5 bases, J lost 8 bases, and 7 bases stayed unmatched. This CDR3 region has 15 residues. Per germline, CDR1 KGHDR and CDR2 SFDVKD. The CDR3 loop is CATSGTSGFGDEQFF. The CDR3 bases are TGTGCCACCAGTGGGACTAGCGGGTTTGGCGATGAGCAGTTCTTC.

The CDR3 DNA follows: TGTGCCAGCAGCCAGGGGGCGGCTGGAAACACCATATATTTT. It translates to CASSQGAAGNTIYF. The chain joins TRBV3-1 to TRBJ1-3; a weak D match, TRBD1 (6 bases). The CDR3 sequence is 14 residues long. Germline-derived CDR1 and CDR2 are LGHDT and YNNKEL (reference sequence). V lost 3 bases to trimming and J lost 2 bases, with 8 bases between them.

This clonotype has just a few counts. This chain links TRBV3-1 with TRBJ1-2; D is possibly TRBD1 (6 bases). V lost 4 bases to trimming and J lost 13 bases, with 19 bases between them. CDR1 and CDR2 from the germline V gene are LGHDT and YNNKEL (reference sequence). The CDR3 loop spans 13 amino acids. The CDR3 nucleotides read TGTGCCAGCAGCCTCAGCTTATATCAGGGGTTCACCTTC. Translation: CASSLSLYQGFTF.

J is TRBJ2-1 and V is TRBV18; D unresolved. Germline values: CDR1 KGHSH, CDR2 LQKENI. Trimming removed 0 bases at V and 6 bases at J, with 9 bases between. The CDR3 totals 14 residues. The DNA for the CDR3 is TGTGCCAGCTCACCACCCGGACCAAGCAATGAGCAGTTCTTC. It specifies CASSPPGPSNEQFF.

CDR3 DNA: TGTGCCAGCAGCTCATCAGGGGTGGGCGGGAACACTGAAGCTTTCTTT. It is translated as CASSSSGVGGNTEAFF. The genes are TRBV7-9 and TRBJ1-1; possibly TRBD1 for D (6 bases). Germline V lookup: CDR1 SEHNR, CDR2 FQNEAQ (reference sequence). CDR3 length: 16 amino acids. The germline V and J ends were trimmed by 4 bases and 1 base, with 16 bases remaining between them.

This clonotype was observed many times. The gene calls are TRBV30 and TRBJ2-5; D unresolved. V lost 1 base and J 2 bases, leaving 5 bases between the germline ends. This CDR3 has 12 residues. Germline V gene data show CDR1 as GTSNPN and CDR2 as SVGIG (reference sequence). DNA for the CDR3: TGTGCCTGGAGTGCCCCTCAAGAGACCCAGTACTTC. Its protein product is CAWSAPQETQYF.

The table lists this clonotype with a few counts. The V call is TRBV6-1, the J call TRBJ2-6, with D unresolved. Germline V lookup: CDR1 MNHNS, CDR2 SASEGT. This CDR3 contains 16 residues. V lost 3 bases to trimming and J lost 4 bases, with 13 bases between them. CDR3 sequence: CASSDRPTSGANVLTF. CDR3 DNA: TGTGCCAGCAGTGACAGACCCACTTCGGGGGCCAACGTCCTGACTTTC.

This clonotype has a count of ten or more. Mismatch with germline at one junction end may stem from a read error. The rearrangement joins TRBV29-1 to TRBJ1-3; possible D gene TRBD1, 5 bases. CDR3 length: 11 residues. Germline CDR1 is SQVTM and CDR2 is ANQGSEA. DNA of the CDR3: TGCAGCGCCGATATTCAGGGTGCCGTGGATTTT. Translation: CSADIQGAVDF. Drawing the rest from reference TRBV29-1 and TRBJ1-3, the complete variable domain is SAVISQKPSRDICQRGTSLTIQCQVDSQVTMMFWYRQQPGQSLTLIATANQGSEATYESGFVIDKFPISRPNLTFSTLTVSNMSPEDSSIYLCSADIQGAVDFGEGSWLTVV.

This chain joins TRBV30 and TRBJ1-1; tentatively, D is TRBD1 (5 bases). Germline V gene sequence: CDR1 GTSNPN, CDR2 SVGIG (reference sequence). This CDR3 is 12 amino acids long. V was shortened by 2 bases and J by 5 bases, with 9 bases between the two germline ends. The CDR3 DNA is TGTGCCTGGAGTCCGTGGGGGACTGAAGCTTTCTTT. Translation gives CAWSPWGTEAFF. The variable domain in full, completed from reference TRBV30 and TRBJ1-1, reads SQTIHQWPATLVQPVGSPLSLECTVEGTSNPNLYWYRQAAGRGLQLLFYSVGIGQISSEVPQNLSASRPQDRQFILSSKKLLLSDSGFYLCAWSPWGTEAFFGQGTRLTVV.

The chain carries TRBV2 and TRBJ1-4; possible D gene TRBD1, 6 bases. Germline-derived CDR1 and CDR2 are SNHLY and FYNNEI. Trimming left V 6 bases short and J 4 bases short, with 15 bases between. This CDR3 region has 15 residues. This CDR3 is CASRNPQGRNEKLFF. In nucleotides, the CDR3 is TGTGCCAGCAGGAACCCACAGGGCCGTAATGAAAAACTGTTTTTT.

This chain joins TRBV9 and TRBJ1-1, with no clear D. The V gene's germline CDR1 is SGDLS and CDR2 YYNGEE. Trimming cost V 0 bases and J 4 bases, with 19 bases left between them. The CDR3 totals 17 residues. The CDR3 is CASSVESEGLGSTEAFF. The CDR3 DNA is TGTGCCAGCAGCGTAGAAAGTGAGGGCCTTGGGAGCACTGAAGCTTTCTTT.

On this clonotype: Mismatch with germline at one junction end may stem from a read error. The chain is built from TRBV5-1 and TRBJ1-1; 7 bases line up with TRBD1. The CDR3 sequence is 14 residues long. The germline CDR1 and CDR2 sequences are SGHRS and YFSETQ. The CDR3 DNA sequence: TGCGCCAGCAGCAGCACCGGGACAGACCTGGTACGAATCTTT. Its translation: CASSSTGTDLVRIF.

This clonotype was detected once. This may arise from a read error, as a much more abundant clone is one base away. The rearrangement links TRBV6-2 or TRBV6-3 to TRBJ2-5, with D perhaps matching TRBD1 or TRBD2 (6 bases each). CDR3 length: 17 amino acids. CDR1 is MNHEY, CDR2 SVGEGT, per germline. Trimming took off 6 bases at V and 0 bases at J, with 20 bases between the two ends. CDR3 protein: CASRVRGVAAYQETQYF. The CDR3 DNA reads as TGTGCCAGCAGAGTGAGGGGGGTAGCGGCGTACCAAGAGACCCAGTACTTC.

The rearrangement uses TRBV5-8 and TRBJ2-7; TRBD2 might be the D (5 bases). The germline V and J ends were trimmed by 4 bases and 3 bases, with 14 bases remaining between them. Germline V gene data show CDR1 as SGHTS and CDR2 as YDEGEE. The CDR3 covers 14 residues. The CDR3 sequence: CASSAPRGYYEQYF. CDR3 nucleotide sequence: TGTGCCAGCAGCGCGCCTCGGGGATACTACGAGCAGTACTTC.

A remark on this clonotype: A far larger clone is off by one base, so a read error is likely. The V and J genes are TRBV18 and TRBJ2-5; D gene unclear. With 8 bases removed from V and 3 bases from J, the gap between germline ends came to 7 bases. This CDR3 contains 11 residues. Germline assignment: CDR1 KGHSH and CDR2 LQKENI. CDR3 nucleotide sequence: TGTGCCAGCAGATTTAAAGAGACCCAGTACTTC. This sequence encodes CASRFKETQYF.

This clonotype occurred many times. V is TRBV12-3 or TRBV12-4 and J is TRBJ2-1, with TRBD1 identical over 11 bases. The CDR3 is made up of 19 amino acids. J lost 3 bases, V lost 6 bases, and 16 bases had no gene match. CDR3 loop: CASRDRGRAKRSNYNEQFF. For the CDR3, the DNA is TGTGCCAGCAGGGACAGGGGGCGAGCTAAGCGGTCAAACTACAATGAGCAGTTCTTC.

This clonotype has just a few counts. The V call is TRBV18, the J call TRBJ2-1; D is unclear. The V gene's germline CDR1 is KGHSH and CDR2 LQKENI. CDR3 length: 16 amino acids. V lost 5 bases, J lost 16 bases, and 30 bases lay in between. The CDR3, as DNA: TGTGCCAGCTCATCGTCAGAACTCACAACCCTGAAGGGCGCTTTCTTC. Protein: CASSSSELTTLKGAFF.

The rearrangement uses TRBV9 and TRBJ1-2; a weak D match, TRBD1 (6 bases). This CDR3 contains 15 residues. Germline V CDR1 and CDR2: SGDLS, YYNGEE. The V and J ends lost 0 bases and 4 bases respectively, with 13 bases between them. CDR3 coding DNA: TGTGCCAGCAGCGTAGCTCCGGACAGAGGCTATGGCTACACCTTC. Amino acid sequence: CASSVAPDRGYGYTF.

This clonotype was recorded at least ten times. V and J are TRBV27 and TRBJ2-3; D possibly corresponds to TRBD1 (7 bases). Trimming left V 3 bases short and J 4 bases short, with 20 bases between. Germline CDR1 MNHEY, CDR2 SMNVEV (reference sequence). The CDR3 sequence is 17 residues long. The CDR3 DNA sequence: TGTGCCAGCAGTTTTGTCCAGACAGGGAGGTTGGCAGATACGCAGTATTTT. As protein: CASSFVQTGRLADTQYF.

This clonotype has at least ten counts. This rearrangement joins TRBV20-1 to TRBJ2-7; D assignment may be TRBD1 or TRBD2 (5 bases each). The V end lost 5 bases, the J end lost 1 base, and 18 bases lay between the germline ends. This CDR3 contains 15 residues. Per the germline V gene, CDR1 is DFQATT and CDR2 is SNEGSKA (reference sequence). The CDR3 region is CSARPWEYRSYEQYF. The CDR3 DNA is TGCAGTGCTCGACCATGGGAGTACAGGTCCTACGAGCAGTACTTC.

This clonotype occurred many times. V usage is TRBV10-3 and J usage is TRBJ1-5; tentatively, D is TRBD1 (5 bases). The germline V gene encodes CDR1 ENHRY and CDR2 SYGVKD. The CDR3 has 13 residues. Trimming pared 3 bases from V and 5 bases from J, leaving 8 bases between. CDR3 sequence: CAISDRVDQPQHF. The CDR3 region has the DNA TGTGCCATCAGTGACAGGGTCGATCAGCCCCAGCATTTT.

This clonotype appeared many times. A junction boundary mismatches the germline segment, possibly from a read error. The rearrangement uses TRBV5-1 and TRBJ2-5, with TRBD1 matching 12 bases. CDR3 size: 14 residues. Per the germline V gene, CDR1 is SGHRS and CDR2 is YFSETQ. The CDR3, as DNA: TGTGCCAGCAGCTTGGGGACAGGGGGCGAGACCCAGTACTTC. Protein product: CASSLGTGGETQYF.

This clonotype appeared a few times. V is TRBV30 and J is TRBJ2-5; no definite D call. V shed 0 bases and J shed 6 bases, with 5 bases lying between them. The CDR3 totals 11 residues. From germline, CDR1 is GTSNPN and CDR2 SVGIG (reference sequence). The CDR3 DNA is TGTGCCTGGAGTGTAACCCAGACCCAGTACTTC. Protein product: CAWSVTQTQYF.

A few counts support this clonotype. This chain connects TRBV3-1 to TRBJ2-7; D not certain. Per germline, CDR1 LGHDT and CDR2 YNNKEL (reference sequence). V was trimmed by 0 bases and J by 4 bases, leaving 10 bases between them. This CDR3 contains 14 residues. This CDR3 is CASSQDVAAYEQYF. The DNA for the CDR3 is TGTGCCAGCAGCCAAGACGTGGCTGCTTACGAGCAGTACTTC.

This clonotype was seen ten or more times. V and J are TRBV7-2 and TRBJ1-1; D perhaps matches TRBD1 (5 bases). V was cut by 2 bases and J by 1 base, with 14 bases left in between. The CDR3 has 16 residues. CDR1 is SGHTA and CDR2 is FQGNSA in the germline V gene. CDR3 amino acids: CASSLPYGGGNTEAFF. CDR3 DNA: TGTGCCAGCAGCTTACCCTATGGGGGTGGGAACACTGAAGCTTTCTTT.